This TCR beta chain was documented in a study of blood T cell repertoires in COVID-19. The length of the CDR3 is 16 residues. From germline, CDR1 is SGHTA and CDR2 FQGNSA. With 1 base clipped from V and 5 bases from J, the junction kept 10 bases outside the gene matches. Original data processing: Amplification from reference gene primers served as the basis for estimated nucleated cell counts. The repertoire was sequenced with immunoSEQ multiplex PCR; TCRdb's copy has only in-frame clones and lacks some. The D gene and trimming were derived from the DNA, and the V and J assignments and clone size from that table. Found here are 180,000 or so clones, about 88% of them singletons; the top ten hold under 3%.

The TCR comes from a woman aged 40 to 50 with acute COVID-19. Sequencing was carried out using PBMCs or T cells enriched from blood (not recorded which). The chain has TRBV7-2 and TRBJ2-5; 7 bases line up with TRBD2. CDR3 coding DNA: TGTGCCAGCAGCTTAGATCGGGGAGGGCGGGGGGAGACCCAGTACTTC. This encodes CASSLDRGGRGETQYF.